These T cell receptor beta chains were read from a single sample in a study of T cell responses to AZD1222 COVID-19 vaccine. Assay: immunoSEQ multiplex PCR; the TCRdb copy retains only in-frame clones and omits some. The table has more than 100,000 clones, around 86% seen once. Sequences were derived from peripheral blood, sampled on day 0 of AZD1222 vaccination. All receptors come from an adult in good health. Both conserved end residues are part of each CDR3. The order of the fields is J gene, V gene, D gene, CDR3 DNA, CDR3 protein. D genes are given only for firm matches.

j_call: TRBJ2-7; v_call: TRBV29-1; d_call: TRBD1; cdr3_nt: TGCAGCGTGGACAGGGAATCGGAGCAGTACTTC; cdr3_aa: CSVDRESEQYF
j_call: TRBJ2-7; v_call: TRBV6-5; d_call: TRBD1; cdr3_nt: TGTGCCAGCAGTCAGGGACAGGTAGGGGTCTCCGAGCAGTACTTC; cdr3_aa: CASSQGQVGVSEQYF
j_call: TRBJ2-1; v_call: TRBV6-2/TRBV6-3; d_call: NA; cdr3_nt: TGTGCCAGCAGTACCCCCAGGGCGGGTACCTACAATGAGCAGTTCTTC; cdr3_aa: CASSTPRAGTYNEQFF
j_call: TRBJ2-3; v_call: TRBV12-3/TRBV12-4; d_call: NA; cdr3_nt: TGTGCCAGCAGTGAGTGGGATACGCAGTATTTT; cdr3_aa: CASSEWDTQYF
j_call: TRBJ1-6; v_call: TRBV19; d_call: NA; cdr3_nt: TGTGCCAGTAGTGACGTCAGCTCCTATAATTCACCCCTCCACTTT; cdr3_aa: CASSDVSSYNSPLHF
j_call: TRBJ2-2; v_call: TRBV21-1; d_call: NA; cdr3_nt: TGTGCCAGCAGCAAACGAGCAGGGGCCCACACCGGGGAGCTGTTTTTT; cdr3_aa: CASSKRAGAHTGELFF
j_call: TRBJ1-5; v_call: TRBV7-4; d_call: TRBD1; cdr3_nt: TGTGCCAGCAGCTTAGAGGGACAAAGGGGGCGCTTCCAGCCCCAGCATTTT; cdr3_aa: CASSLEGQRGRFQPQHF
j_call: TRBJ1-2; v_call: TRBV5-1; d_call: TRBD1; cdr3_nt: TGCGCCAGCAGCGAAGGGACAGGGTCCTTCTATGGCTACACCTTC; cdr3_aa: CASSEGTGSFYGYTF
j_call: TRBJ1-4; v_call: TRBV7-9; d_call: NA; cdr3_nt: TGTGCCAGCAGCTTAAGGGTTTCCGCAACTAATGAAAAACTGTTTTTT; cdr3_aa: CASSLRVSATNEKLFF
j_call: TRBJ2-2; v_call: TRBV18; d_call: NA; cdr3_nt: TGTGCCAGCGGAAACACCGGGGAGCTGTTTTTT; cdr3_aa: CASGNTGELFF